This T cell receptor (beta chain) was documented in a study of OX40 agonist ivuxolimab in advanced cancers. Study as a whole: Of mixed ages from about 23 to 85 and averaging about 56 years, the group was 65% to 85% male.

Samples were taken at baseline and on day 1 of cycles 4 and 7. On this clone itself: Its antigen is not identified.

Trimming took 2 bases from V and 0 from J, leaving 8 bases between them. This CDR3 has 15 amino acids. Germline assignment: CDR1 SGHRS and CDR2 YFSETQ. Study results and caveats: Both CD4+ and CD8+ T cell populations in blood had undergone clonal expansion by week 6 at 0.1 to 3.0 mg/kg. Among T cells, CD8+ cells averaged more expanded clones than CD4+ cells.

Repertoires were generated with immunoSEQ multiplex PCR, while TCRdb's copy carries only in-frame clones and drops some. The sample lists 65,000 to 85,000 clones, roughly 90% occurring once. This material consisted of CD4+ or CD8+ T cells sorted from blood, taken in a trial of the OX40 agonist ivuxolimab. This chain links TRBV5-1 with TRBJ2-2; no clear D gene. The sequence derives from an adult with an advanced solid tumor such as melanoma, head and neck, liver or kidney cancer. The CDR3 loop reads CASSLLPTNTGELFF. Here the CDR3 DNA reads TGCGCCAGCAGCTTACTACCTACGAACACCGGGGAGCTGTTTTTT.